The present T cell receptor beta chain was sequenced within a study of ipilimumab plus nivolumab after autologous stem cell transplantation listed by TCRdb under 2021. Notes on the research overall: The median number of doses that trial patients received was a few for ipilimumab and fewer than ten for nivolumab. Included in the myeloma cohort were high-risk transplant-naive patients as well as patients relapsing within 3 years of a first autologous transplant. Roughly 35 patients made up the trial's intent-to-treat population. Patients with high-risk diffuse large B cell lymphoma, mature T cell lymphoma, or multiple myeloma undergoing autologous transplant were enrolled in the trial. What the research found in general, with its limitations: According to the authors, a biologic rationale for studying the approach further came from T cell receptor repertoire, regulatory T cell phenotype and gut microbiota profiles. Combined checkpoint inhibition appeared tolerable as post-transplant consolidation, according to the authors' conclusion.

The method behind the library was the immunoSEQ multiplex PCR assay. The table comes from immuneACCESS by way of TCRdb, which keeps in-frame sequences with V and J called. Part of the clones is missing from these tables; in studies checked, under half for an unresolved V gene and the rest for unknown reasons. A total of 37,000 or so clones appear in this sample, 92% of them only once. The ten largest clones capture over 0.85% of the sample. About this clone itself: No antigen is known for it. No qualities accompany the bases; no much larger clone lies one base away.

Ipilimumab was given at 1 mg/kg intravenously on day 1 of selected weeks, and checkpoint therapy started 14 to 28 days after autologous transplant. Patients received nivolumab at 3 mg/kg intravenously on day 1 of weeks 1, 4, 7, 10, and every two weeks through week 26. This Phase Ib clinical trial tested ipilimumab plus nivolumab, a combined checkpoint inhibition, as consolidation after autologous stem cell transplantation. Trimmed from V: 2 bases; trimmed from J: 3 bases; junction bases lacking a gene match: 1. Based on the germline V gene, the CDR1 and CDR2 sequences are ENHRY and SYGVKD. There are 14 amino acids in the CDR3, from cysteine to phenylalanine inclusive. Only the CDR3 region is kept as DNA, spanning 42 bases read in frame from base 1.

The input for sequencing was PBMCs, taken in a trial of ipilimumab plus nivolumab as post-transplant consolidation. The chain employs TRBV10-3 and TRBJ2-1; the junction holds 7 bases that match TRBD2. The clonotype comes from a male donor with multiple myeloma. The nucleotides are TGTGCCATCAGTGAGGGACTAGTCTACAATGAGCAGTTCTTC. Its protein is CAISEGLVYNEQFF.